Listed below are T cell receptor beta chains from one sample, sequenced in a study of CD8 T cells in ankylosing spondylitis. TCRdb fed the 5' RACE reads into MiXCR, producing one record per CDR3 protein. The sample lists around 770,000 distinct CDR3 sequences, about 11% occurring once. The sequenced sample consisted of blood, either unsorted or a sorted T cell fraction (not recorded which). The source is a male donor with ankylosing spondylitis. The CDR3 runs from the conserved cysteine through the conserved F or W. Each record gives: CDR3 protein, CDR3 DNA, J gene, V gene, D gene, clone size. A D gene is named only where the DNA matches it firmly. For some rows the clone size is stated as once, few or many, or as a class when expanded; others skip it.

cdr3_aa: CASSPKGYANYGYTF
cdr3_nt: TGTGCCAGCAGCCCCAAGGGGTATGCTAACTATGGCTACACCTTC
j_call: TRBJ1-2
v_call: TRBV9
d_call: .
clone_size: few

cdr3_aa: CSARGRGEGYTF
cdr3_nt: TGCAGTGCTAGGGGCAGGGGGGAAGGCTACACCTTC
j_call: TRBJ1-2
v_call: TRBV20-1
d_call: TRBD1
clone_size: few

cdr3_aa: CASSRRVRAGAFF
cdr3_nt: TGCGCCAGCAGCCGAAGAGTTAGGGCGGGAGCTTTCTTT
j_call: TRBJ1-1
v_call: TRBV4-3
d_call: .
clone_size: .

cdr3_aa: CSAIGTPYEQYF
cdr3_nt: TGCAGTGCTATCGGGACCCCTTACGAGCAGTACTTC
j_call: TRBJ2-7
v_call: TRBV20-1
d_call: .
clone_size: few

cdr3_aa: CATSDSFGLAGRGGEQFF
cdr3_nt: TGTGCCACCAGTGATTCCTTCGGACTAGCGGGACGTGGTGGTGAGCAGTTCTTC
j_call: TRBJ2-1
v_call: TRBV24-1
d_call: TRBD2
clone_size: .

cdr3_aa: CASSFTSGPYEQYF
cdr3_nt: TGCGCCAGCAGCTTCACTAGCGGCCCCTACGAGCAGTACTTC
j_call: TRBJ2-7
v_call: TRBV5-1
d_call: TRBD2
clone_size: many

cdr3_aa: CATSRGGQEVEQFF
cdr3_nt: TGTGCCACCAGCCGGGGGGGACAGGAGGTTGAGCAGTTCTTC
j_call: TRBJ2-1
v_call: TRBV15
d_call: .
clone_size: .

cdr3_aa: CAISDARGGYGYTF
cdr3_nt: TGTGCCATCAGTGACGCGAGGGGGGGATATGGCTACACCTTC
j_call: TRBJ1-2
v_call: TRBV10-3
d_call: .
clone_size: few

cdr3_aa: CASSSGTAFSPLHF
cdr3_nt: TGTGCCAGCAGTTCCGGGACAGCATTTTCACCCCTCCACTTT
j_call: TRBJ1-6
v_call: TRBV6-5
d_call: TRBD1
clone_size: .

cdr3_aa: CASSLELGTGGRVQYF
cdr3_nt: TGCGCCAGCAGCCTCGAGTTAGGGACAGGGGGACGTGTGCAGTACTTC
j_call: TRBJ2-7
v_call: TRBV4-3
d_call: TRBD1
clone_size: .

cdr3_aa: CASSYRGHEQFF
cdr3_nt: TGTGCCAGCAGTTACCGGGGCCATGAGCAGTTCTTC
j_call: TRBJ2-1
v_call: TRBV6-2/TRBV6-3
d_call: .
clone_size: .

cdr3_aa: CSARRLAETGELFF
cdr3_nt: TGCAGTGCTAGACGACTAGCGGAGACCGGGGAGCTGTTTTTT
j_call: TRBJ2-2
v_call: TRBV20-1
d_call: TRBD2
clone_size: few

cdr3_aa: CASSLDYAGELFF
cdr3_nt: TGTGCCAGCAGTTTGGACTATGCCGGGGAGCTGTTTTTT
j_call: TRBJ2-2
v_call: TRBV2
d_call: .
clone_size: few

cdr3_aa: CATTYTGGETQYF
cdr3_nt: TGTGCCACCACCTATACTGGCGGAGAGACCCAGTACTTC
j_call: TRBJ2-5
v_call: TRBV7-2
d_call: .
clone_size: .